This T cell receptor beta chain was retrieved from a study of shared clonotypes between healthy human individuals. This table comes from immunoSEQ multiplex PCR, and its TCRdb copy is limited to in-frame clones, with some not included. The sample lists approximately 92,000 clones, almost 70% occurring once. The length of the CDR3 is 13 residues. The V gene's germline CDR1 is LNHDA and CDR2 SQIVND (reference sequence). The V gene end was trimmed by 6 bases and the J gene end by 7 bases; junction bases not matched to a gene: 6. The TCR sequence derives from a man under 40 in good health. The specimen was memory CD8+ T cells sorted from blood. The sample's subset: CD45RO+ cells pooled with CCR7-negative TemRA cells. This chain joins TRBV19 and TRBJ1-5, with 7 positions matching TRBD1. CDR3 residues: CASSLGTDQPQHF. CDR3 DNA sequence: TGTGCCAGTAGCCTTGGGACAGACCAGCCCCAGCATTTT. The full variable domain, completed using reference TRBV19 and TRBJ1-5, is DGGITQSPKYLFRKEGQNVTLSCEQNLNHDAMYWYRQDPGQGLRLIYYSQIVNDFQKGDIAEGYSVSREKKESFPLTVTSAQKNPTAFYLCASSLGTDQPQHFGDGTRLSIL.